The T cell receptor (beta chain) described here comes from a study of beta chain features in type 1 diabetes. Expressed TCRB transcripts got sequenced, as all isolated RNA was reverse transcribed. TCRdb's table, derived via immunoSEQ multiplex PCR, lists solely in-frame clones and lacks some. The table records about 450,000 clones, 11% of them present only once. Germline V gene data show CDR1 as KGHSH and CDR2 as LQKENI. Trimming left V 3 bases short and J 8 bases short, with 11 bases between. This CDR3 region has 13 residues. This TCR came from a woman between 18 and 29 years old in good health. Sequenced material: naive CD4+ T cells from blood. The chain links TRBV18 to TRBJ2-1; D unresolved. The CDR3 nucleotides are TGTGCCAGCTCACCGACTCAGAAGGATGAGCAGTTCTTC. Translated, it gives CASSPTQKDEQFF.